These 20 T cell receptor beta chains were sequenced from one sample in a study of CXCR3-negative and CXCR3-positive naive CD8 T cells. The libraries of TRB cDNA were constructed through 5' RACE using UMI labels. Reanalyzing the 5' RACE reads, TCRdb keeps one entry per CDR3 protein, without DNA. Found here are under 55,000 distinct CDR3 sequences; the top ten clones hold about 10%. Material: memory CD8+ T cells from blood. The receptor set was obtained from a human donor in good health. Some clones in this sample may be carry-over from other donors' samples.

The chain has TRBV27 and TRBJ1-2; TCRdb names TRBD1, which stays unverified in the absence of DNA. The CDR3 spans 16 residues. The germline V gene has CDR1 MNHEY and CDR2 SMNVEV (reference sequence). The CDR3 loop reads CASTHHRGQSNYGYTF.

The chain carries TRBV29-1 and TRBJ2-7. CDR1 and CDR2 (germline): SQVTM, ANQGSEA. The length of the CDR3 is 11 residues. The CDR3 region is CSVKQTYEQYF.

V is TRBV15 and J is TRBJ2-6. From germline, CDR1 is LNHNV and CDR2 YYDKDF (reference sequence). The CDR3 length is 16 residues. CDR3 protein: CATSRESDSGANVLTF.

This chain uses TRBV7-2 with TRBJ1-1. Germline V gene sequence: CDR1 SGHTA, CDR2 FQGNSA. The length of the CDR3 is 13 residues. CDR3 region: CASSQQALAEAFF.

The chain is built from TRBV9 and TRBJ2-2; TCRdb picks TRBD1, but there is no DNA to check that call. This CDR3 has 16 residues. Germline CDR1 and CDR2: SGDLS and YYNGEE. The CDR3 here is CASSRLVQGYTGELFF.

The V gene is TRBV19, the J gene TRBJ1-1. The CDR3 loop spans 13 amino acids. The germline gives CDR1 LNHDA, CDR2 SQIVND (reference sequence). The CDR3 is CASNPTKNTEAFF.

This rearrangement joins TRBV4-2 to TRBJ1-5; TCRdb proposes TRBD1, but this gene call is untestable without DNA. Germline V CDR1 and CDR2: LGHNA, YNFKEQ. This CDR3 comprises 15 residues. CDR3: CVSSQDTGLGQPQHF.

V usage is TRBV29-1 and J usage is TRBJ2-2. Germline CDR1 reads SQVTM; CDR2 reads ANQGSEA. The CDR3 is 16 amino acids. The CDR3 is CSVEDYNQTNTGELFF.

The chain is built from TRBV20-1 and TRBJ1-1; absent DNA, TCRdb's TRBD1 call cannot be checked. Per germline, CDR1 DFQATT and CDR2 SNEGSKA (reference sequence). The CDR3 runs to 13 residues. CDR3 loop: CSALTGENTEAFF.

The chain links TRBV7-9 to TRBJ2-6; TCRdb picks TRBD1, but there is no DNA to check that call. The CDR3 extends over 16 amino acids. Germline assignment: CDR1 SEHNR and CDR2 FQNEAQ (reference sequence). CDR3 in amino acids: CASSPTGGAGANVLTF.

The chain combines TRBV6-2 or TRBV6-3 with TRBJ1-5; TCRdb reports TRBD1, a call that lacks DNA to check it against. CDR3 length: 15 residues. CDR1 is MNHEY, CDR2 SVGEGT, per germline. CDR3 region: CASSEGQLDHQPQHF.

J is TRBJ2-1 and V is TRBV20-1; lacking DNA, the TRBD1 call made by TCRdb goes unchecked. Looked up from germline, CDR1 is DFQATT and CDR2 is SNEGSKA (reference sequence). CDR3 length: 15 amino acids. CDR3 in amino acids: CSARVGTGDYNEQFF.

V usage is TRBV5-4 and J usage is TRBJ2-2; there is no DNA to check the TCRdb D call of TRBD1. Germline CDR1 SGHNT, CDR2 YYREEE (reference sequence). The CDR3 has 16 residues. The CDR3 sequence: CASSPPGTGPTGELFF.

The chain uses TRBV11-2 and TRBJ2-2. Germline assignment: CDR1 SGHAT and CDR2 FQNNGV. This CDR3 is built from 14 residues. This chain's CDR3 is CASSLTKNTGELFF. Drawing the rest from reference TRBV11-2 and TRBJ2-2, the complete variable domain is EAGVAQSPRYKIIEKRQSVAFWCNPISGHATLYWYQQILGQGPKLLIQFQNNGVVDDSQLPKDRFSAERLKGVDSTLKIQPAKLEDSAVYLCASSLTKNTGELFFGEGSRLTVL.

The rearrangement uses TRBV5-1 and TRBJ2-1; the D gene TCRdb calls, TRBD2, cannot be checked with no DNA. This CDR3 has 15 amino acids. Germline V gene data show CDR1 as SGHRS and CDR2 as YFSETQ. The CDR3 is CASSLDGGLYNEQFF.

This chain joins TRBV9 and TRBJ2-3. Looked up from germline, CDR1 is SGDLS and CDR2 is YYNGEE. This CDR3 is built from 14 residues. This chain's CDR3 is CASSGTPRTDTQYF.

The chain carries TRBV24-1 and TRBJ2-5. Germline lookup yields CDR1 KGHDR and CDR2 SFDVKD. This CDR3 is 11 amino acids long. The CDR3 loop is CATTRQETQYF.

The gene calls are TRBV14 and TRBJ2-7; TCRdb selects TRBD1, and the lack of DNA leaves this call unchecked. The CDR3 has 14 residues. CDR1 is SGHDN, CDR2 FVKESK, per germline. The CDR3: CASSRWDSPNEQYF.

By frequency, this clonotype registers medium-sized. The V and J genes are TRBV5-6 and TRBJ2-4; TCRdb picks TRBD1, but there is no DNA to check that call. The CDR3 covers 16 residues. Germline V gene sequence: CDR1 SGHDT, CDR2 YYEEEE. This chain's CDR3 is CASTTGTQLAKNIQYF.

The chain's CDR3 is CSGPLAGGSDTQYF. The V and J genes are TRBV20-1 and TRBJ2-3; TCRdb's D call of TRBD2 is untestable without DNA. The CDR3 loop spans 14 amino acids. CDR1 is DFQATT, CDR2 SNEGSKA, per germline (reference sequence).